This T cell receptor beta chain was identified in a study of T cells in Graves' hyperthyroidism and ophthalmopathy. This clonotype was found a few times. CDR3 length: 16 residues. The V end was cut by 0 bases, the J end by 8 bases, with 19 bases between. Germline CDR1 reads SEHNR; CDR2 reads FQNEAQ (reference sequence). What was amplified from RNA transcripts were TCR beta CDR3 regions. HTBI primers were employed in a first-round RT-PCR of the TCR CDR3. TCRdb fed the multiplex PCR reads into MiXCR, producing one record per CDR3 protein. The sample lists a few hundred thousand distinct CDR3 sequences, approximately 15% occurring once.

V is TRBV7-9 and J is TRBJ1-2, with D possibly matching TRBD1 (6 bases). The material sequenced was blood. The receptor comes from a middle-aged woman with Graves' ophthalmopathy. The CDR3 nucleotides are TGTGCCAGCAGCTTAGCGAGCCTCGGGGGGGCATACGGCTACACCTTC. It codes for CASSLASLGGAYGYTF.